The rows below give T cell receptor beta chains drawn from one sample of a study of blood T cell repertoires in COVID-19. The repertoire was sequenced with immunoSEQ multiplex PCR; TCRdb's copy has only in-frame clones and lacks some. The table records some 240,000 clones, 80% to 85% of them present only once. The sample consisted of peripheral blood. The receptor source for this set is a woman between 65 and 79 years old with COVID-19, enrolled during active disease. Both conserved end residues are part of each CDR3. D genes are given only for firm matches. Clone size is given for some rows only: seen once, a few or many times, or a class if the clone is expanded.

J gene | D gene | clone size | V gene | CDR3 protein | CDR3 DNA
TRBJ2-1 | NA | NA | TRBV6-5 | CASGLPSYNEQFF | TGTGCCAGCGGACTGCCTTCTTACAATGAGCAGTTCTTC
TRBJ2-5 | NA | NA | TRBV2 | CASSEDSGARETQYF | TGTGCCAGCAGTGAGGATTCGGGAGCGAGAGAGACCCAGTACTTC
TRBJ2-2 | NA | few | TRBV9 | CASSRAPENTGELFF | TGTGCCAGCTCCCGAGCGCCGGAAAACACCGGGGAGCTGTTTTTT
TRBJ2-1 | NA | once | TRBV7-2 | CASSFSWTQEQFF | TGTGCCAGCAGCTTTTCTTGGACTCAGGAGCAGTTCTTC
TRBJ2-7 | TRBD2 | few | TRBV19 | CASSKAGASNEQYF | TGTGCCAGTAGTAAGGCGGGAGCGAGTAACGAGCAGTACTTC
TRBJ2-1 | TRBD2 | NA | TRBV5-4 | CASSLGLAGEREQFF | TGTGCCAGCAGCTTAGGACTAGCGGGAGAAAGAGAGCAGTTCTTC
TRBJ2-6 | TRBD1 | once | TRBV9 | CASSARLTGAVGIGANVLTF | TGTGCCAGCAGCGCTCGTTTGACAGGGGCGGTAGGGATCGGGGCCAACGTCCTGACTTTC
TRBJ2-5 | TRBD2 | NA | TRBV6-5 | CASSPSTSGEETQYF | TGTGCCAGCAGTCCCTCGACTAGCGGTGAAGAGACCCAGTACTTC
TRBJ1-3 | NA | NA | TRBV11-2 | CASSLVIAGNSGNTIYF | TGTGCCAGCAGCTTAGTCATTGCAGGAAACTCTGGAAACACCATATATTTT
TRBJ2-7 | TRBD1 | NA | TRBV12-3/TRBV12-4 | CASSRQGLEQYF | TGTGCCAGCAGTCGACAGGGCCTTGAGCAGTACTTC
TRBJ2-4 | TRBD2 | NA | TRBV3-1/TRBV3-2 | CASSPRSSGRAGNIQYF | TGTGCCAGCAGCCCCCGAAGTAGCGGGAGGGCCGGGAACATTCAGTACTTC
TRBJ2-1 | TRBD2 | NA | TRBV19 | CASGALAGENNEQFF | TGTGCCAGTGGGGCACTAGCGGGAGAGAACAATGAGCAGTTCTTC
TRBJ1-5 | NA | NA | TRBV7-9 | CASSPSGNQPQHF | TGTGCCAGCAGCCCCTCGGGAAATCAGCCCCAGCATTTT
TRBJ2-5 | NA | NA | TRBV2 | CASSEGRGTQYF | TGTGCCAGCAGTGAGGGCCGTGGGACCCAGTACTTC
TRBJ2-5 | NA | NA | TRBV2 | CASSTPPRQPKETQYF | TGTGCCAGCTCAACTCCCCCACGACAGCCTAAAGAGACCCAGTACTTC